This T cell receptor (beta chain) was captured in a study of shared clonotypes between healthy human individuals. Study-level information: Three plates each covered CD4 naive and memory; CD8 naive two, CD8 memory one. Notes on the study in general: With a few donors compared, roughly 4.9% of naive CD4 clonotypes were shared.

It was at deep level that the assay was run. Method: immunoSEQ multiplex PCR; TCRdb's copy keeps in-frame clones and lacks some. The sample has about 2.4 million clones; 80% to 95% are singletons. This CDR3 is built from 16 residues. Trimming removed 1 base at V and 5 bases at J, with 15 bases between. Germline values: CDR1 MDHEN, CDR2 SYDVKM. This clone was found a few times. The antigen remains undetermined. The TCR sequence derives from a young man in good health. Some clones in this sample may be carry-over from other donors' samples. The sample was naive CD4+ T cells from PBMCs. The subset is: CD45RA+ positively selected. The rearrangement uses TRBV28 and TRBJ1-5; no clear D gene. CDR3 in amino acids: CASSLFDGVGDQPQHF. The CDR3 region has the DNA TGTGCCAGCAGTTTATTCGACGGAGTGGGCGATCAGCCCCAGCATTTT.